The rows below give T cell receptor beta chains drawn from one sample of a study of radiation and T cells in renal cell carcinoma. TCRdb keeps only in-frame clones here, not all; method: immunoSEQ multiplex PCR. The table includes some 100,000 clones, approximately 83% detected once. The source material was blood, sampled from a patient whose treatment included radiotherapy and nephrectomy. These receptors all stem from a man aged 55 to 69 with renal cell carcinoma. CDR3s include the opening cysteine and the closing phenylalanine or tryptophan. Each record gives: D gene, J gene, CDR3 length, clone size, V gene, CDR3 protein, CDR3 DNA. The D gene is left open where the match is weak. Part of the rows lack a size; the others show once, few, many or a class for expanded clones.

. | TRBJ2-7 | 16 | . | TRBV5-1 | CASSLGPGVGSYEQYF | TGCGCCAGCAGCTTGGGTCCAGGGGTCGGGAGCTACGAGCAGTACTTC
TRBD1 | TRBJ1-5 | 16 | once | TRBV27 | CASSLSGQGGNQPQHF | TGTGCCAGCAGTTTATCCGGACAGGGCGGCAATCAGCCCCAGCATTTT
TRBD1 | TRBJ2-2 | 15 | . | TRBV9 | CASSAYDRVAGELFF | TGTGCCAGCAGCGCGTACGACAGGGTCGCCGGGGAGCTGTTTTTT
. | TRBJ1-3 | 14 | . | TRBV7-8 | CASSLDRRDNTIYF | TGTGCCAGCAGCTTAGACCGCAGGGACAACACCATATATTTT
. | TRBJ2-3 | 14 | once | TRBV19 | CASSISRYTDTQYF | TGTGCCAGTAGTATTTCCAGGTACACAGATACGCAGTATTTT
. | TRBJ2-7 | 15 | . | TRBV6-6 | CASSYPTLGPSEQYF | TGTGCCAGCAGTTACCCCACTCTTGGACCCAGCGAGCAGTACTTC
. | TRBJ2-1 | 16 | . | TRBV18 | CASSPPRIEDGFEQFF | TGTGCCAGCTCACCACCGAGAATAGAGGATGGCTTTGAGCAGTTCTTC
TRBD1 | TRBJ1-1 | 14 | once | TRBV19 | CASSLTGVATEAFF | TGTGCCAGTTCTCTTACAGGGGTAGCCACTGAAGCTTTCTTT
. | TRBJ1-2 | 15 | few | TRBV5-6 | CASSWEGLLNYGYTF | TGTGCCAGCAGCTGGGAGGGTCTCTTAAACTATGGCTACACCTTC
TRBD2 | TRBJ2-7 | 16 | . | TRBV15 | CATSGGLAGESYEQYF | TGTGCCACCAGCGGAGGACTAGCGGGAGAGTCCTACGAGCAGTACTTC
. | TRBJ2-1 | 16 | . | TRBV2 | CASSEVGGPQMDEQFF | TGTGCCAGCAGTGAAGTGGGCGGGCCGCAGATGGATGAGCAGTTCTTC
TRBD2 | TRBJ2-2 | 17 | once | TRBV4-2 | CASSQELGGRGGGELFF | TGTGCCAGCAGCCAAGAGTTGGGCGGGAGGGGTGGCGGGGAGCTGTTTTTT
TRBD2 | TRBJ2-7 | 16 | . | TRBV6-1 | CASSDETASGSYEQYF | TGTGCCAGCAGTGACGAAACGGCTAGCGGGAGCTACGAGCAGTACTTC
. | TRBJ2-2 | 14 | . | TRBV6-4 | CASIAAPSGGELFF | TGTGCCAGCATTGCGGCTCCCTCGGGCGGGGAGCTGTTTTTT
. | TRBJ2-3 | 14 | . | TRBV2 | CASSVSVSTDTQYF | TGTGCCAGCAGTGTCTCGGTTAGCACAGATACGCAGTATTTT
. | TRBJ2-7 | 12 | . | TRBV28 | CASSLRPYEQYF | TGTGCCAGCAGTTTAAGACCCTACGAGCAGTACTTC
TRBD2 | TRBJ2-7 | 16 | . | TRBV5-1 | CASSLAPSGRAYEQYF | TGCGCCAGCAGCTTGGCCCCTAGCGGGAGGGCCTACGAGCAGTACTTC
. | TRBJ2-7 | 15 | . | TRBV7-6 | CASSLGIGPNYEQYF | TGTGCCAGCAGCTTAGGGATTGGTCCCAACTACGAGCAGTACTTC
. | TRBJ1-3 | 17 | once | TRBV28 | CASSWGPSIGRGNTIYF | TGTGCCAGCAGTTGGGGACCGAGCATAGGTCGAGGAAACACCATATATTTT
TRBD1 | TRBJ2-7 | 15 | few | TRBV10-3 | CAISESRTTGGEQYF | TGTGCCATCAGTGAGTCCCGGACTACAGGGGGGGAGCAGTACTTC
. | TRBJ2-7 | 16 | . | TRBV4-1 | CASSQDDNRIFYEQYF | TGCGCCAGCAGCCAAGATGATAACAGGATTTTTTACGAGCAGTACTTC
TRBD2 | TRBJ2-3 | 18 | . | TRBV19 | CASSIRPTSGRAGDTQYF | TGTGCCAGTAGTATCCGCCCCACTAGCGGGAGGGCCGGGGATACGCAGTATTTT
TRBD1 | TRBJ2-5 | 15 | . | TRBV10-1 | CASSKGTGVQETQYF | TGCGCCAGCAGTAAAGGGACAGGGGTTCAAGAGACCCAGTACTTC
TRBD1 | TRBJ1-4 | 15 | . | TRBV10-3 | CAISASTGTNEKLFF | TGTGCCATCAGTGCCTCGACAGGGACTAATGAAAAACTGTTTTTT
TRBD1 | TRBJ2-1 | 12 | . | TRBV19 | CASSFRGQGQFF | TGTGCCAGTAGTTTCCGTGGACAGGGGCAGTTCTTC
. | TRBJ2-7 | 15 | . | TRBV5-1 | CASSLETPGNHEQYF | TGCGCCAGCAGCTTGGAAACCCCGGGGAATCACGAGCAGTACTTC
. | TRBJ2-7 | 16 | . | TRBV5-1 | CASSLGSRTATYEQYF | TGCGCCAGCAGCTTGGGAAGCAGGACAGCCACCTACGAGCAGTACTTC
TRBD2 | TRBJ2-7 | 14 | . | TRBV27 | CASSSLREVDEQYF | TGTGCCAGCAGTTCCCTGCGGGAGGTCGACGAGCAGTACTTC
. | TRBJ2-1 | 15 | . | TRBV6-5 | CASRGSGPLGNEQFF | TGTGCCAGCAGGGGCTCGGGACCCCTCGGAAATGAGCAGTTCTTC